The source of this T cell receptor (beta chain) is a study of T cells in Graves' hyperthyroidism and ophthalmopathy (dated by TCRdb to about 2019). Some background on the complete study: Peripheral blood samples were taken at the time of initial diagnosis, prior to any treatment. The study also compared thyroid tissue and blood T-cell repertoires from roughly 6 Graves' hyperthyroidism patients. Whether ophthalmopathy could be predicted prospectively was tested in an independent validation cohort made up of approximately 19 hyperthyroidism patients plus 17 patients who later progressed to ophthalmopathy. The approximately 97 discovery patients were randomly divided into training and test sets at a 7:3 ratio. The paper describes TCR Vbeta CDR3 sequencing of fewer than 150 peripheral blood samples, made up of 43 ophthalmopathy patients, around 78 hyperthyroidism patients and about 17 progressor patients. To identify distinguishing TCR V-J signatures, a discovery cohort of some 100 patients was used, comprising some 45 with Graves' ophthalmopathy and approximately 57 with stable Graves' hyperthyroidism. After sampling, hyperthyroidism patients received methimazole starting at 30 mg daily, and ophthalmopathy patients received high-dose intravenous methylprednisolone. What the study reported, not specific to this receptor: Most expanded thyroid clonotypes (frequency above 0.001) were also detected in blood, suggesting blood repertoires may reflect thyroid immune responses. Sample size was not statistically predetermined, and investigators were not blinded to group allocation. In validation, the model predicted progression to ophthalmopathy a median of about 6.5 months before onset, with approximately 70% sensitivity and more than 72% specificity. In cross-validation, a model built on a 13 V-J signature told ophthalmopathy apart from stable hyperthyroidism with over 85% sensitivity and about 81% specificity, and in testing the same model reached 80%/75%.

V ends up 5 bases short and J 1 base short, with an unmatched junction base count of 7. Reading from cysteine to phenylalanine, the CDR3 counts 15 amino acids. The sequence is cut down to CDR3 DNA, 45 bases in frame from base 1. CDR1 is given as SGHAT and CDR2 as FQNNGV, both from the germline V gene. A patient counted as having stable Graves' hyperthyroidism if no progression to ophthalmopathy occurred over 18 months of follow-up. Hyperthyroidism patients were newly diagnosed, had a disease duration of under 2 months, and were aged 18 to 65 years. The study excluded patients with uncontrolled infections, other autoimmune diseases, pregnancy or lactation. Clinical symptoms, serum thyroxine and TRAb, thyroid ultrasound, and orbital computed tomography formed the basis for the diagnoses. PBMCs were isolated from more than 9 ml of fresh peripheral blood by Ficoll-Paque density gradient centrifugation. Trizol reagent was used to extract total RNA, and RNA quality was then checked on an Agilent 2100 Bioanalyzer.

This clonotype showed up many times. Its antigen specificity is not known. Base-call qualities are not available, and no considerably larger clone is one nucleotide away. Amplification of TCR beta CDR3 regions was carried out from RNA transcripts. For the first round of RT-PCR on the TCR CDR3, the HTBI primer set was used together with the Qiagen OneStep RT-PCR kit. Libraries were constructed in a second round of multiplex PCR, after which size selection and purification were performed. Paired-end sequencing of the libraries was performed with 100 bp reads on an Illumina HiSeq2000. As for how the authors treated the data: Raw data were processed with SOAPnuke, discarding reads with adapters, uncalled bases, mean Phred below 15, or no exact constant-primer or identifier match. High-quality paired reads were merged using COPE v1.2.5, and each unique nucleotide sequence was defined as a clonotype. MiTCR v1.1 was used to align clonotypes to the IMGT TRBV, TRBD and TRBJ reference segments. The analysis included only V-J combinations with a frequency above 0.0001, which together covered about 99% of the repertoires. A TCS score was defined as the ratio between F50 (clonal expansion) and ExV (chaos), using BLOSUM62-based TCRdist between CDR3 peptides within each V-J. Welch's t-statistics and random forest reduced 500 to 550 V-J features to 10 to 15, which were used in a naive Bayes classifier (R e1071). TCRdb trimmed the raw reads at Q25, called clones with MiXCR and kept productive beta chains. Rows matching on CDR3 protein sequence are summarized as one entry with the most common DNA and genes. Here the V and J calls rest on TCRdb's processing, not on the authors' analysis. Present in this sample are about 690,000 distinct CDR3 sequences, around 15% of which were seen just once. The top ten constitute around a sixth of the sample.

What was sequenced was blood. This receptor chain uses TRBV11-2 and TRBJ1-1; TRBD1 lines up with 7 middle nucleotides. The receptor was isolated from a man aged 45 to 65 with Graves' hyperthyroidism. The nucleotide sequence is given as TGTGCCAGCAGCGTCAGGGACAGCGCGAACACTGAAGCTTTCTTT. Translated, it gives CASSVRDSANTEAFF.